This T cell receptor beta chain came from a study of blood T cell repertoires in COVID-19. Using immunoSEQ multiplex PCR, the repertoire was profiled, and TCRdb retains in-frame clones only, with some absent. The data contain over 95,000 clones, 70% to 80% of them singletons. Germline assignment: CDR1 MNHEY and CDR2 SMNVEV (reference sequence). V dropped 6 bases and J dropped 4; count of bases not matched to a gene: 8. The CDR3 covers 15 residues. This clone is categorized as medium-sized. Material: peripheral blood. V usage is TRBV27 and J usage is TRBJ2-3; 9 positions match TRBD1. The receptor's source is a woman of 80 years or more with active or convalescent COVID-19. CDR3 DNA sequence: TGTGCCAGCAGACCGGACAGGGGATACTCAGATACGCAGTATTTT. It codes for CASRPDRGYSDTQYF.